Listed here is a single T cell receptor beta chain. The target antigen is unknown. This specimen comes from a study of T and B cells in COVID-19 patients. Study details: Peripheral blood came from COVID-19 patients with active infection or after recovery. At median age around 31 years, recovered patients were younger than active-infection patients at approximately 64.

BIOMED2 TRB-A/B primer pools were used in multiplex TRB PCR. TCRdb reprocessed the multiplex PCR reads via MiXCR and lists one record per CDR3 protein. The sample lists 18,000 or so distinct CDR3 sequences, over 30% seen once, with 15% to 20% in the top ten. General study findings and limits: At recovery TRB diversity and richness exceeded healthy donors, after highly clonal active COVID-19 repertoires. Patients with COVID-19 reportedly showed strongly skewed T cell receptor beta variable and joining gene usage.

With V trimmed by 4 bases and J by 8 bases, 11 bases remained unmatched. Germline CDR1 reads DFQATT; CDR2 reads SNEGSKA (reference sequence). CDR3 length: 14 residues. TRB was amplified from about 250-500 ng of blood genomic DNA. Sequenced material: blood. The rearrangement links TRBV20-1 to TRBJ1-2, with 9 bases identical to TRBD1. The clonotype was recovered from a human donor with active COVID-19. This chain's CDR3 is CSATDNRGPRGYTF. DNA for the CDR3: TGCAGTGCTACCGATAACAGGGGGCCGCGGGGCTACACCTTC.